The 25 T cell receptor beta chains presented below share a single source sample, sequenced in a study of blood T cell repertoires in COVID-19. Libraries were prepared by immunoSEQ multiplex PCR; TCRdb keeps only in-frame clonotypes and omits some of them. The sample gives roughly 85,000 clones, roughly 85% of which show up once; 27% is in the top ten. Sequenced sample: peripheral blood. The source of these receptors is a man aged 50-60 years with active or convalescent COVID-19.

The rearrangement uses TRBV19 and TRBJ1-4; tentatively, D is TRBD1 (6 bases). Germline values: CDR1 LNHDA, CDR2 SQIVND (reference sequence). The CDR3 consists of 15 residues. The V gene lost 5 bases and the J gene lost 6 bases, with 16 bases spanning the gap. The CDR3 spells CASSFSRGGDEKLFF. The CDR3 DNA sequence: TGTGCCAGTAGTTTCTCCAGGGGAGGGGATGAAAAACTGTTTTTT.

The J gene is TRBJ1-6, the V gene TRBV10-3; no reliable D call. The CDR3 is 14 residues long. Trimming took off 7 bases at V and 9 bases at J, with 16 bases between the two ends. The germline V gene has CDR1 ENHRY and CDR2 SYGVKD. In DNA form, the CDR3 reads TGTGCCATCAAGCCCTCGATAGAACTTTCACCCCTCCACTTT. It yields the protein CAIKPSIELSPLHF.

This chain uses TRBV10-1 with TRBJ1-6; tentative D call: TRBD1 (6 bases). V was cut by 0 bases and J by 5 bases, with 8 bases left in between. CDR1 and CDR2 (germline): WNHNN, SYGVQD (reference sequence). The CDR3 runs to 15 residues. In DNA form, the CDR3 reads TGCGCCAGCAGTGAGTCCCGGACAGATAATTCACCCCTCCACTTT. Translating it yields CASSESRTDNSPLHF.

The chain combines TRBV18 with TRBJ2-4; weak D call: TRBD1 (6 bases). The CDR3 has 14 residues. Germline V gene data show CDR1 as KGHSH and CDR2 as LQKENI. With 3 bases removed from V and 6 bases from J, the gap between germline ends came to 12 bases. The CDR3 DNA reads as TGTGCCAGCTCACCGGCACAGGGAGCAAACATTCAGTACTTC. It is translated as CASSPAQGANIQYF.

This chain uses TRBV7-6 with TRBJ2-2, with 9 bases lining up with TRBD2. CDR3 length: 18 amino acids. V dropped 4 bases and J dropped 9; count of bases not matched to a gene: 18. Germline values: CDR1 SGHVS, CDR2 FNYEAQ. CDR3 sequence (DNA): TGTGCCAGCAGCTCGTTCGGGGAAGGACTAGCGTTATCTCGGGAGCTGTTTTTT. It translates to CASSSFGEGLALSRELFF.

The J gene is TRBJ2-1, the V gene TRBV15, with TRBD2 identical over 11 bases. Germline-derived CDR1 and CDR2 are LNHNV and YYDKDF (reference sequence). V shed 4 bases, J shed 6 bases, and the junction held 8 bases outside the gene matches. CDR3 length: 16 residues. The CDR3 protein is CATSIGPGTSGNEQFF. The CDR3 DNA follows: TGTGCCACCAGCATTGGACCCGGGACTAGCGGCAATGAGCAGTTCTTC. The whole variable domain, filled in from reference TRBV15 and TRBJ2-1, reads DAMVIQNPRYQVTQFGKPVTLSCSQTLNHNVMYWYQQKSSQAPKLLFHYYDKDFNNEADTPDNFQSRRPNTSFCFLDIRSPGLGDTAMYLCATSIGPGTSGNEQFFGPGTRLTVL.

The J gene is TRBJ1-4, the V gene TRBV15; perhaps TRBD1 as D (6 bases). There are 14 residues in the CDR3. In germline, CDR1 is LNHNV, CDR2 YYDKDF (reference sequence). Trimming pared 3 bases from V and 4 bases from J, leaving 9 bases between. The CDR3 nucleotides are TGTGCCACCAGCAGTGACAGGTTTAATGAAAAACTGTTTTTT. This gives the protein CATSSDRFNEKLFF.

V and J are TRBV2 and TRBJ2-2; a weak D match, TRBD1 (6 bases). The CDR3 is made up of 16 amino acids. Germline V gene sequence: CDR1 SNHLY, CDR2 FYNNEI. V was clipped by 4 bases and J by 0 bases, with 12 bases between them. The CDR3 spells CASSGGHHANTGELFF. CDR3 DNA sequence: TGTGCCAGCAGTGGGGGACACCACGCGAACACCGGGGAGCTGTTTTTT.

The chain carries TRBV7-2 and TRBJ1-2; D ambiguous. This CDR3 has 15 amino acids. Germline CDR1 reads SGHTA; CDR2 reads FQGNSA. V lost 0 bases, J lost 0 bases, and 8 bases lay in between. The CDR3 DNA reads TGTGCCAGCAGCTTAGCCCGGTTAGCTAACTATGGCTACACCTTC. Translated: CASSLARLANYGYTF.

The V gene is TRBV12-3 or TRBV12-4, the J gene TRBJ1-4, with a tentative D call TRBD1 (5 bases). The CDR3 is 13 residues long. V was cut by 3 bases and J by 8 bases, with 10 bases left in between. CDR3 in DNA: TGTGCCAGCAGTTTCCAGGGTAGGGAAAAACTGTTTTTT. This gives the protein CASSFQGREKLFF.

The count of this clone is one. The chain joins TRBV7-8 to TRBJ2-3; TRBD2 matches at 9 bases. After removal of 3 bases from V and 6 bases from J, the junction contained 4 bases not matched to a gene. The CDR3 runs 14 residues. CDR1 is SGHVS and CDR2 is FQNEAQ in the germline V gene. CDR3 sequence (DNA): TGTGCCAGCAGCTTGTGGCGGGGGGGGGATACGCAGTATTTT. Its translation is CASSLWRGGDTQYF.

The rearrangement links TRBV18 to TRBJ1-1; D call uncertain. Between the trimmed V and J ends, which lost 4 bases and 5 bases, there was a span of 11 bases. The CDR3 runs to 13 residues. Germline CDR1 is KGHSH and CDR2 is LQKENI. The CDR3 loop reads CASSRSGETEAFF. CDR3 nucleotides: TGTGCCAGCTCACGGAGCGGGGAAACTGAAGCTTTCTTT. Using reference TRBV18 and TRBJ1-1 for the parts outside the CDR3, the full variable domain is NAGVMQNPRHLVRRRGQEARLRCSPMKGHSHVYWYRQLPEEGLKFMVYLQKENIIDESGMPKERFSAEFPKEGPSILRIQQVVRGDSAAYFCASSRSGETEAFFGQGTRLTVV.

The gene calls are TRBV7-9 and TRBJ1-5, with no clear D. V was cut by 2 bases and J by 4 bases, with 3 bases left in between. Germline CDR1 SEHNR, CDR2 FQNEAQ (reference sequence). The length of the CDR3 is 12 residues. The CDR3 nucleotides read TGTGCCAGCAGCTTAACAAATCAGCCCCAGCATTTT. Its protein product is CASSLTNQPQHF.

This chain links TRBV6-5 with TRBJ2-3, with 10 bases lining up with TRBD1. The CDR3 has 15 residues. J lost 3 bases, V lost 7 bases, and 7 bases had no gene match. The germline gives CDR1 MNHEY, CDR2 SVGAGI. CDR3 in amino acids: CASTHGGQGTDTQYF. CDR3 coding DNA: TGTGCCAGCACTCACGGGGGACAGGGGACAGATACGCAGTATTTT.

V usage is TRBV29-1 and J usage is TRBJ1-3, with a possible D match to TRBD1 (5 bases). The V end lost 3 bases, the J end lost 3 bases, and 9 bases lay between the germline ends. Germline CDR1 reads SQVTM; CDR2 reads ANQGSEA. This CDR3 spans 13 amino acids. In nucleotides, the CDR3 is TGCAGCGTTGATAGCAGGGATGGAAACACCATATATTTT. As protein: CSVDSRDGNTIYF.

V and J are TRBV4-1 and TRBJ2-1, with 8 bases aligning to TRBD2. The germline gives CDR1 MGHRA, CDR2 YSYEKL. The CDR3 runs 18 residues. V lost 4 bases and J lost 2; bases outside the gene matches: 13. The CDR3 coding sequence is TGCGCCAGCAGCCGCGTTGATAACGGGGGGGCCGCCTACAATGAGCAGTTCTTC. This gives the protein CASSRVDNGGAAYNEQFF.

This clone appeared a few times. The rearrangement joins TRBV19 to TRBJ1-5; TRBD1 matches 10 bases. This CDR3 region has 13 residues. The germline V gene has CDR1 LNHDA and CDR2 SQIVND (reference sequence). V was clipped by 6 bases and J by 7 bases; unmatched bases: 3. CDR3 loop: CASRTGQGQPQHF. The CDR3 region has the DNA TGTGCCAGTAGGACGGGACAGGGGCAGCCCCAGCATTTT. Full variable domain (remainder filled in from reference TRBV19 and TRBJ1-5): DGGITQSPKYLFRKEGQNVTLSCEQNLNHDAMYWYRQDPGQGLRLIYYSQIVNDFQKGDIAEGYSVSREKKESFPLTVTSAQKNPTAFYLCASRTGQGQPQHFGDGTRLSIL.

The rearrangement joins TRBV9 to TRBJ2-1, with 8 nucleotides matching TRBD2. This CDR3 is built from 15 residues. CDR1 is SGDLS and CDR2 is YYNGEE in the germline V gene. The V and J ends lost 3 bases and 9 bases, in that order; junction bases with no gene match: 11. The CDR3 region is CASSGGGTTTFEQFF. The CDR3 DNA reads as TGTGCCAGCAGCGGCGGGGGGACCACAACCTTTGAGCAGTTCTTC.

CDR3 loop: CASSDLTANYGYTF. The CDR3 nucleotides read TGTGCCAGCAGTGATTTGACAGCTAACTATGGCTACACCTTC. The rearrangement joins TRBV6-1 to TRBJ1-2, with D possibly matching TRBD1 (5 bases). Germline CDR1 and CDR2: MNHNS and SASEGT. The CDR3 consists of 14 residues. The V and J ends lost 3 bases and 0 bases respectively, with 8 bases between them.

This clone has a single count. The chain recombines TRBV2 with TRBJ2-5; TRBD1 agrees at 9 bases. V was clipped by 11 bases and J by 0 bases; unmatched bases: 1. The V gene's germline CDR1 is SNHLY and CDR2 FYNNEI. The CDR3 covers 12 residues. The CDR3 bases are TGTGCCGGGACAGGGTACCAAGAGACCCAGTACTTC. Its protein is CAGTGYQETQYF. Full variable domain (remainder filled in from reference TRBV2 and TRBJ2-5): EPEVTQTPSHQVTQMGQEVILRCVPISNHLYFYWYRQILGQKVEFLVSFYNNEISEKSEIFDDQFSVERPDGSNFTLKIRSTKLEDSAMYFCAGTGYQETQYFGPGTRLLVL.

This rearrangement joins TRBV24-1 to TRBJ2-3; D is perhaps TRBD2 (6 bases). CDR3 length: 16 amino acids. Trimming cost V 6 bases and J 4 bases, with 19 bases left between them. In germline, CDR1 is KGHDR, CDR2 SFDVKD. The CDR3 is CATSLFGGIAPDTQYF. CDR3 nucleotide sequence: TGTGCCACCAGTCTATTCGGCGGGATAGCCCCAGATACGCAGTATTTT.

The chain is built from TRBV7-2 and TRBJ2-1, with 12 bases aligning to TRBD2. The germline gives CDR1 SGHTA, CDR2 FQGNSA. Trimming took 2 bases from V and 4 from J; bases not matched to a gene: 6. The CDR3 covers 17 residues. The DNA for the CDR3 is TGTGCCAGCAGCTTACTACCGACTAGCGGGAGTTACAATGAGCAGTTCTTC. Translating gives CASSLLPTSGSYNEQFF.

This chain uses TRBV27 with TRBJ1-1, with 8 nucleotides matching TRBD1. The CDR3 is 14 residues long. The V gene end was trimmed by 5 bases and the J gene end by 2 bases; junction bases not matched to a gene: 4. Germline assignment: CDR1 MNHEY and CDR2 SMNVEV (reference sequence). CDR3: CASSDRGENTEAFF. CDR3 coding DNA: TGTGCCAGCAGTGACAGGGGAGAAAACACTGAAGCTTTCTTT.

The chain is built from TRBV7-9 and TRBJ2-5, with D perhaps matching TRBD2 (5 bases). The CDR3 runs 14 residues. The V gene lost 2 bases and the J gene lost 5 bases, with 12 bases spanning the gap. Germline CDR1 and CDR2: SEHNR and FQNEAQ (reference sequence). CDR3 residues: CASSLSGPRETQYF. In DNA form, the CDR3 reads TGTGCCAGCAGCTTAAGCGGCCCCCGGGAGACCCAGTACTTC.

The V and J genes are TRBV10-3 and TRBJ1-1; TRBD1 matches at 7 bases. Germline V lookup: CDR1 ENHRY, CDR2 SYGVKD. The V segment lost 5 bases and the J segment 4 bases; nucleotides outside the gene matches: 7. This CDR3 comprises 14 residues. The CDR3 sequence is CAISPQAGGTEAFF. Written as DNA, the CDR3 is TGTGCCATCAGTCCCCAGGCAGGGGGCACTGAAGCTTTCTTT.